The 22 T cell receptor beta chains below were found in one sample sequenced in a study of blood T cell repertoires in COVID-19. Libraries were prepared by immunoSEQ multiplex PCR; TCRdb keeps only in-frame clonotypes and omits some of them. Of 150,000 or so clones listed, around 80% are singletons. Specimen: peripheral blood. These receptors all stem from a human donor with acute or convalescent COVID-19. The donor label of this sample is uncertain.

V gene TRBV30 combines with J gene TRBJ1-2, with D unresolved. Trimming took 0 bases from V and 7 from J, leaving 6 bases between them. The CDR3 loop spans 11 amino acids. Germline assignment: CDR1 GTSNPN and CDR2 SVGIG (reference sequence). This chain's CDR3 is CAWSVLGGYTF. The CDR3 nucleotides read TGTGCCTGGAGTGTACTCGGTGGCTACACCTTC.

In DNA, the CDR3 is TGTGCCAGCAGTAAGCTTAACTACGAGCAGTACTTC. This gives the protein CASSKLNYEQYF. The rearrangement uses TRBV12-3 or TRBV12-4 and TRBJ2-7; no clear D gene. This CDR3 has 12 amino acids. Trimming stripped 5 bases from V and 3 bases from J, with 8 bases between.

The CDR3 loop is CASRVSGTGGGYTF. The CDR3 DNA reads as TGTGCCAGCAGAGTCTCTGGGACAGGGGGCGGCTACACCTTC. The rearrangement uses TRBV28 and TRBJ1-2, with 12 bases matching TRBD1. The CDR3 length is 14 residues. Trimming cost V 6 bases and J 8 bases; bases outside gene matches: 7. Germline CDR1 is MDHEN and CDR2 is SYDVKM.

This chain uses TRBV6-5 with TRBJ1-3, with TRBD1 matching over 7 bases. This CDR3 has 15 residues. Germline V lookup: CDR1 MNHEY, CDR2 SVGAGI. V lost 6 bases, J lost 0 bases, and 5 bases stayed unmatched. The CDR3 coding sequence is TGTGCCAGCAGGTTGACAGGGCACTCTGGAAACACCATATATTTT. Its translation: CASRLTGHSGNTIYF.

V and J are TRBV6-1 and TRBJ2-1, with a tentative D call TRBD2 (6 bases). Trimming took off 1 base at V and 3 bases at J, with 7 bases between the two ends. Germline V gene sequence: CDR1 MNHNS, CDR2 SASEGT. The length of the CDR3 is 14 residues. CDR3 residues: CASSEGAGYNEQFF. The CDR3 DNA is TGTGCCAGCAGTGAAGGAGCGGGCTACAATGAGCAGTTCTTC.

DNA for the CDR3: TGTGCCAGCTCACCACCCGACAACAGGGCAGAGACTGAAGCTTTCTTT. This translates into CASSPPDNRAETEAFF. The chain carries TRBV18 and TRBJ1-1; TRBD1 might be the D (6 bases). This CDR3 comprises 16 residues. CDR1 is KGHSH and CDR2 is LQKENI in the germline V gene. The V and J ends lost 0 bases and 5 bases respectively, with 16 bases between them.

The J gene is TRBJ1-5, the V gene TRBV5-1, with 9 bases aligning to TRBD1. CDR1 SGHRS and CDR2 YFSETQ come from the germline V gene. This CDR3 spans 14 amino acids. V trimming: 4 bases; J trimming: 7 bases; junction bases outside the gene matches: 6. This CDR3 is CASSPGTGRQPQHF. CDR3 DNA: TGCGCCAGCAGCCCGGGGACAGGGAGGCAGCCCCAGCATTTT. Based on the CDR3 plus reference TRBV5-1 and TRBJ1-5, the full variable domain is KAGVTQTPRYLIKTRGQQVTLSCSPISGHRSVSWYQQTPGQGLQFLFEYFSETQRNKGNFPGRFSGRQFSNSRSEMNVSTLELGDSALYLCASSPGTGRQPQHFGDGTRLSIL.

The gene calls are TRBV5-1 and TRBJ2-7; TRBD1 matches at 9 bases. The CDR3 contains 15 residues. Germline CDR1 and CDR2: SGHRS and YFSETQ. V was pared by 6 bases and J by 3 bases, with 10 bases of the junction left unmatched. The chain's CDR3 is CASTPGTGNYYEQYF. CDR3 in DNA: TGCGCCAGCACCCCCGGGACAGGGAACTACTACGAGCAGTACTTC.

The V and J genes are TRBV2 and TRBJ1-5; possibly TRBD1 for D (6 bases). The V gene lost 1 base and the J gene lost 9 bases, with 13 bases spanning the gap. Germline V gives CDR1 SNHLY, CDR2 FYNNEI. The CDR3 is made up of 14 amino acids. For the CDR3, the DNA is TGTGCCAGCAGTGAAGGGGGGCACCTAGGGCCCCAGCATTTT. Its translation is CASSEGGHLGPQHF. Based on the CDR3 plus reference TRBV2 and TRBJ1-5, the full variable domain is EPEVTQTPSHQVTQMGQEVILRCVPISNHLYFYWYRQILGQKVEFLVSFYNNEISEKSEIFDDQFSVERPDGSNFTLKIRSTKLEDSAMYFCASSEGGHLGPQHFGDGTRLSIL.

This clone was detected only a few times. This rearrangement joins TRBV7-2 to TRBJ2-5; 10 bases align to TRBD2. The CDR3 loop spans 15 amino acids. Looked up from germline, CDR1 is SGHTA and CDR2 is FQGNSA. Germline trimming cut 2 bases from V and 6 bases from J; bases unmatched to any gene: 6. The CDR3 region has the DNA TGTGCCAGCAGCTTAAAGAGCGGGGGGGGTAAGACCCAGTACTTC. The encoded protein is CASSLKSGGGKTQYF.

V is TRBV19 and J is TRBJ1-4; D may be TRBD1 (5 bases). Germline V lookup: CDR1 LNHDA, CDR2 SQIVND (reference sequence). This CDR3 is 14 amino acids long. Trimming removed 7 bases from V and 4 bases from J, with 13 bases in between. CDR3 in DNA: TGTGCCAGTAAACCGGGGGGGGATAATGAAAAACTGTTTTTT. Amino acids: CASKPGGDNEKLFF.

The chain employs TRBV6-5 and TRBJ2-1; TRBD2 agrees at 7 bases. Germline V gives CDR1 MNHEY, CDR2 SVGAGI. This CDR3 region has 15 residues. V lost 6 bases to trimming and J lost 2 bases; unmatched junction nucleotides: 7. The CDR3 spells CASRNGGTPYNEQFF. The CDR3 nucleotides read TGTGCCAGCAGAAACGGGGGGACTCCCTACAATGAGCAGTTCTTC.

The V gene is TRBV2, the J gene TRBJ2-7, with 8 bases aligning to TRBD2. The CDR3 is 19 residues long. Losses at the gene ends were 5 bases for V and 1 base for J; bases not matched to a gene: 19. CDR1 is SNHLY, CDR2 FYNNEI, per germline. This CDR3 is CASSLLSGLVNLESYEQYF. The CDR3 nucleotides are TGTGCCAGCAGTCTTCTTTCGGGACTAGTGAACCTAGAATCCTACGAGCAGTACTTC.

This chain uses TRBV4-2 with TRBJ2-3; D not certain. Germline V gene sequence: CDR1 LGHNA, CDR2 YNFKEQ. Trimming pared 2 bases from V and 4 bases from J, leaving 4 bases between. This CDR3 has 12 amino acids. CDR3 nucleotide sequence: TGTGCCAGCAGCCAACGCGCAGATACGCAGTATTTT. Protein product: CASSQRADTQYF.

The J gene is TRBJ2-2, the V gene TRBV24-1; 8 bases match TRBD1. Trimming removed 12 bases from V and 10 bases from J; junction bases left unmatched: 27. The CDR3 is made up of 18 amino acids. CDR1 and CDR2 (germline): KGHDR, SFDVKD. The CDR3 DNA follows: TGTGCCCCCCCGCCCTTCCCAACCGATTACGACAGGGGATCGGAGCTGTTTTTT. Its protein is CAPPPFPTDYDRGSELFF.

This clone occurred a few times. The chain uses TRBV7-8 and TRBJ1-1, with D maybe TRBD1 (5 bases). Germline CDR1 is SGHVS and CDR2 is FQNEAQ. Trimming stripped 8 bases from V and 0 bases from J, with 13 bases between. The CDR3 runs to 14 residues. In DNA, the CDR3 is TGTGCCAGCGGCCAGACAGAGCTGAACACTGAAGCTTTCTTT. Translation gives CASGQTELNTEAFF.

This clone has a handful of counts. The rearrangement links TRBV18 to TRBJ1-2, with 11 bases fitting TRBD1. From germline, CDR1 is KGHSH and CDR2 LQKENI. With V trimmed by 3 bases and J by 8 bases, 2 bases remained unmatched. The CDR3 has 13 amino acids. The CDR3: CASSPGQGEGYTF. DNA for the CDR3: TGTGCCAGCTCACCGGGACAGGGGGAAGGCTACACCTTC.

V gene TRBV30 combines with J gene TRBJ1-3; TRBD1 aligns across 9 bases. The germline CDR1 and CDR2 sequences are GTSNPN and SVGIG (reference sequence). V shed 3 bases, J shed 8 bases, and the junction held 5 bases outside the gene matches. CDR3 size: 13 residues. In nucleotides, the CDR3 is TGTGCCTGGAGGGGACAGGGATCTTACACCATATATTTT. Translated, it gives CAWRGQGSYTIYF.

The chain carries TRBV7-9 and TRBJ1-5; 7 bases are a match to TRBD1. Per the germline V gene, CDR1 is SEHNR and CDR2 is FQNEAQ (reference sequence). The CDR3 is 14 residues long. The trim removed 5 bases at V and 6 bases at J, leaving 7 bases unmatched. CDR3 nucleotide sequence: TGTGCCAGCAGCGCAGACAGGGCGGGTCAGCCCCAGCATTTT. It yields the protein CASSADRAGQPQHF. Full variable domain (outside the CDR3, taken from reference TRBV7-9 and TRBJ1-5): DTGVSQNPRHKITKRGQNVTFRCDPISEHNRLYWYRQTLGQGPEFLTYFQNEAQLEKSRLLSDRFSAERPKGSFSTLEIQRTEQGDSAMYLCASSADRAGQPQHFGDGTRLSIL.

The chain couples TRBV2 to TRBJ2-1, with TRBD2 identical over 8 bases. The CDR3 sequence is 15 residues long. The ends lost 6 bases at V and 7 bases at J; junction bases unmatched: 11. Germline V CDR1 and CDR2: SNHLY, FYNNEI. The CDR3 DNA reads TGTGCCAGCAGGGAGGGACTAGGCCGGCGTAATGAGCAGTTCTTC. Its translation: CASREGLGRRNEQFF.

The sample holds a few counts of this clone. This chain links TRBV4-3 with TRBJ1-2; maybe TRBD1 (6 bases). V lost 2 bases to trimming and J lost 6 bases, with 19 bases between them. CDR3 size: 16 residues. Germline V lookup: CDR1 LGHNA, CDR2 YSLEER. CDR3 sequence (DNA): TGCGCCAGCAGCCAATTGCCGTTACAGGGTATCCATGGCTACACCTTC. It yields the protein CASSQLPLQGIHGYTF.

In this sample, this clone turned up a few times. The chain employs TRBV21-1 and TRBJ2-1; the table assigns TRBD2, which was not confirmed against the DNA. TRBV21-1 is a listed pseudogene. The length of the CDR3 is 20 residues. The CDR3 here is CASSKEACETSGASYNEQFF. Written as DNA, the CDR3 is TGTGCCAGCAGCAAAGAAGCGTGCGAGACTAGCGGGGCCTCCTACAATGAGCAGTTCTTC.